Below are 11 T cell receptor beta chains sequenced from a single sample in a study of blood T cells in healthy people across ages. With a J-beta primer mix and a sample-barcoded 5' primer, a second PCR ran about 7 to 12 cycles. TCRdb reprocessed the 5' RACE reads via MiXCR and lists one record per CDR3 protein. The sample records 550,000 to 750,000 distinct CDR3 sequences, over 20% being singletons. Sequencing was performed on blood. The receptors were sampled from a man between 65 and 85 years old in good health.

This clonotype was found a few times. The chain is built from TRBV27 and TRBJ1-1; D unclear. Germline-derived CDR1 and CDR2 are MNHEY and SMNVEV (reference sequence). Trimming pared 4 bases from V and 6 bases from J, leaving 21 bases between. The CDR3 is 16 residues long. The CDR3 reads CASSSIPRGSRAEAFF. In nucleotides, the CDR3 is TGTGCCAGCAGTTCTATCCCTCGGGGTAGCCGTGCTGAAGCTTTCTTT.

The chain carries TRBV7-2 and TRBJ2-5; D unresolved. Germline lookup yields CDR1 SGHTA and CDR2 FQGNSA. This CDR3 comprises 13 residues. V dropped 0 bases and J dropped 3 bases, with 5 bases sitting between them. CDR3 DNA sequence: TGTGCCAGCAGCTTAGCGTGGAAAGAGACCCAGTACTTC. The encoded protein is CASSLAWKETQYF.

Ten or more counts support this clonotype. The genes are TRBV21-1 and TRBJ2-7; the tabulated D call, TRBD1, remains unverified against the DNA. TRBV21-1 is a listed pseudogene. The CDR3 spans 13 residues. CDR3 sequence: CASTPRQLYEQYF. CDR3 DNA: TGTGCCAGCACCCCCAGACAGCTCTACGAGCAGTACTTC.

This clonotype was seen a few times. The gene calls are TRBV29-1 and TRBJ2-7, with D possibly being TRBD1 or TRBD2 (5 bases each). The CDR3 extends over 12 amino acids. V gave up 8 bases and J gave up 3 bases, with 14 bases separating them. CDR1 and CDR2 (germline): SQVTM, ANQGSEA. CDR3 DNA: TGCAGCTTCAGAGGGACGGTCTACGAGCAGTACTTC. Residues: CSFRGTVYEQYF.

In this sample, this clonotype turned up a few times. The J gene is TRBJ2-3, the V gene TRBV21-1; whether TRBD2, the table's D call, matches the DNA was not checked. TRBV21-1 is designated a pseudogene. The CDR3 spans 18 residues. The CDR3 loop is CASSKIRKLAGSTDTQYF. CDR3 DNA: TGTGCCAGCAGCAAGATTCGAAAACTAGCGGGCAGCACAGATACGCAGTATTTT.

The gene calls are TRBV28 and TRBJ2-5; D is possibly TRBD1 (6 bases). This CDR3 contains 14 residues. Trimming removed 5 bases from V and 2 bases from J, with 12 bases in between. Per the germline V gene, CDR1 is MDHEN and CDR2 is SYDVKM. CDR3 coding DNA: TGTGCCAGCAGTGACCCCAGGGGACAAGAGACCCAGTACTTC. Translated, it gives CASSDPRGQETQYF.

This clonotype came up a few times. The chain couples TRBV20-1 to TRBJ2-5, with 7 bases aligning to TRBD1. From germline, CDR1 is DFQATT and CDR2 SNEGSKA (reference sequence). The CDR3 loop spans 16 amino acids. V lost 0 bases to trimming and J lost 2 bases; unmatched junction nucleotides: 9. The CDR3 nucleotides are TGCAGTGCTAGAGACCCCCGCAGGGGGTTGCAAGAGACCCAGTACTTC. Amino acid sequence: CSARDPRRGLQETQYF.

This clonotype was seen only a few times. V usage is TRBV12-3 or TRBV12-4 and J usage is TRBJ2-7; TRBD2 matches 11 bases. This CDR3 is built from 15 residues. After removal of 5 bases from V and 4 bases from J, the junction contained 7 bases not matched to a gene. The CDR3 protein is CASSPQTSGDYEQYF. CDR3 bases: TGTGCCAGCAGTCCTCAGACTAGCGGGGATTACGAGCAGTACTTC.

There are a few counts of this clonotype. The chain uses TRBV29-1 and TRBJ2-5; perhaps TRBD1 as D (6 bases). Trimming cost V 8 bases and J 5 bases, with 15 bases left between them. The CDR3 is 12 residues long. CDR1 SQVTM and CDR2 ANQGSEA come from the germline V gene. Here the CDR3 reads CSTGDNSETQYF. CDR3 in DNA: TGCAGCACCGGGGACAATTCGGAGACCCAGTACTTC.

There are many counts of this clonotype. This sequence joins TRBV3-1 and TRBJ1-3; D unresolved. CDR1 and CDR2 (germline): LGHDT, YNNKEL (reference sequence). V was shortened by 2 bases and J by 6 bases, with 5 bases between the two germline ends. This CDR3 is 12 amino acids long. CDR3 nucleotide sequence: TGTGCCAGCAGCCAATTTGAAAACACCATATATTTT. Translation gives CASSQFENTIYF.

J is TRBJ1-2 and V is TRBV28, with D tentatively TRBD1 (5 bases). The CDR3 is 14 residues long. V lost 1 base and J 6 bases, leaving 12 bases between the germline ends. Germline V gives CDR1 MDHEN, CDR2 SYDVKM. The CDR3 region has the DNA TGTGCCAGCAGTTTATCGGCAGGGTTTGATGGCTACACCTTC. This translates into CASSLSAGFDGYTF.